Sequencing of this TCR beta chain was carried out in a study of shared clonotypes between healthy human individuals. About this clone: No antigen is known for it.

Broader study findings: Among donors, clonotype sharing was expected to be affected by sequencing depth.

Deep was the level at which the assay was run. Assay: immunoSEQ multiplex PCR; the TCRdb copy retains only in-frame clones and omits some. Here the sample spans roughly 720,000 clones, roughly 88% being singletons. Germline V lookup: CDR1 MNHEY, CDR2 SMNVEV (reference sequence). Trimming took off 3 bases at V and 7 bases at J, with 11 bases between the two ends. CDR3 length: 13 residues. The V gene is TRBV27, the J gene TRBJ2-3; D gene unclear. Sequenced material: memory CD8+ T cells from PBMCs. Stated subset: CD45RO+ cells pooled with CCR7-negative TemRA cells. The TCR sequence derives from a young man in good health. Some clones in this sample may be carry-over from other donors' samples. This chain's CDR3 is CASSLGLRYTQYF. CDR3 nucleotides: TGTGCCAGCAGTTTGGGGTTGAGGTATACGCAGTATTTT.